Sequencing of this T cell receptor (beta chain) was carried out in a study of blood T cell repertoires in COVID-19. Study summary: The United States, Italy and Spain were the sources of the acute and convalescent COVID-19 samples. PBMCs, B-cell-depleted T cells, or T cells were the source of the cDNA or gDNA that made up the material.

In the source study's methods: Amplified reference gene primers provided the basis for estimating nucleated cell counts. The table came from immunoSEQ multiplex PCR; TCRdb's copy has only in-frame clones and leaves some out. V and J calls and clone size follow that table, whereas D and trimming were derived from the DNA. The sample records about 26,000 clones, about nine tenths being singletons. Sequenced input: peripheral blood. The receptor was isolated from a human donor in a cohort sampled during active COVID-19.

CDR3 nucleotides: TGTGCCAGCAGCTCCCGACAGGGATATAACTATGGCTACACCTTC. Residues: CASSSRQGYNYGYTF. The rearrangement joins TRBV7-9 to TRBJ1-2; the match to TRBD1 covers 7 bases. The CDR3 runs 15 residues. V lost 4 bases, J lost 1 base, and 6 bases stayed unmatched. Germline CDR1 reads SEHNR; CDR2 reads FQNEAQ (reference sequence).